This T cell receptor (beta chain) was obtained from a study of shared clonotypes between healthy human individuals (dated by TCRdb to 2018 to 2021). The study in broad terms: The cohort included a few men and a couple of women between 18 and 49 years of age. Per donor, three plates each were used for CD4 naive and CD4 memory, two for CD8 naive, and one for CD8 memory. To estimate repertoire size and how much clonotypes are shared between individuals, the study performed deep sequencing of blood TCR repertoires from five healthy adults. To increase sequencing depth and limit assay-specific biases, TCR repertoire library preparation and sequencing were carried out by different laboratories using diverse techniques. Per donor, leukapheresis produced somewhere between about 0.94 and 9 billion PBMCs. Study-wide findings and limitations: Compared with non-shared clonotypes, the clonotypes found in all four sorted-subset donors had higher generation probabilities. Incomplete sequencing was indicated by rarefaction of sorted-subset datasets, despite the large sequencing depth. Sampling was restricted to blood, and TCR repertoires in tissues likely differ from the TCR repertoires found in blood. Based on pairwise subsampling, the degree of clonotype sharing among donors was expected to be affected by sequencing depth. When a few donors were compared, the shared fraction of clonotypes was about 5.2% for naive CD4, more than 3% for naive CD8, 2.3% for memory CD4, and around 0.4% for memory CD8. Estimated clonotype richness was generally larger for naive than for memory subsets. The small number of donors limited the genetic and exposure-history diversity represented.

Details on this clone: What this receptor recognizes is not known. No much larger clonotype is one base removed from it; base qualities were not supplied.

Healthy HIV-negative adults with no recently reported acute infections or vaccinations were included as donors. All donors were Caucasian adults living in Nashville, Tennessee, USA. CD4+ T cells were enriched by magnetic negative selection; naive cells were then positively selected on CD45RA, and the negative fraction formed the memory subset. Blood was obtained by leukapheresis, after which PBMCs were separated by Ficoll-Histopaque density gradient centrifugation and cryopreserved in liquid nitrogen vapor phase. Purity and quantity of every magnetically sorted T cell population were checked by analytical flow cytometry. Each sorted fraction had its genomic DNA isolated and then quantified by UV absorbance on a Nanodrop 2000c. The germline V gene (reference sequence) gives CDR1 as MNHNY and CDR2 as SVGAGI. V is pared back by 6 bases and J by 6 bases, with 15 bases lying between the germline termini. The CDR3 sequence holds 14 residues, the cysteine and phenylalanine included. The DNA shown is the 42-base CDR3, in frame from base 1.

Using the deep immunoSEQ assay, TCR CDR3 regions were amplified from genomic DNA by multiplex PCR. Extracted genomic DNA from each cell subset was distributed evenly across all wells of several immunoSEQ 96-well plates, and each plate was treated as a replicate. For sorted subsets, each replicate PCR was loaded with 200 ng genomic DNA, equivalent to some 27,000 T cell genomes. Purified libraries were quantified with a Qubit 3.0 fluorometer, sized on a Bioanalyzer 2100, and re-quantified with the KAPA Library Quantification kit. Every immunoSEQ 96-well plate was sequenced on a separate single-read 150-cycle Illumina NextSeq 550 flow cell. Per the source publication's procedure: Because the immunoSEQ output held only junctional sequences and lacked quality scores, the filtering could not match the filtering applied to full-length reads. To assign V/J genes and CDR3, sequences were annotated against IMGT germline references using PyIR, a Python wrapper for IgBLAST v1.9. Reads were removed for weak V/J assignments (E-value above 1e-6), missing CDR3, stop codons, out-of-frame junctions, or ambiguous translated residues. V3J clonotypes were defined by identical inferred V gene, J gene, and CDR3 amino acid sequence. To compute the percentage overlap between repertoires, the number of shared unique clonotypes was divided by the size of the smaller repertoire. Repertoire richness was assessed with RTK rarefaction, the Chao1 estimator, and Recon v2.1 estimates of unobserved clonotypes. Generation probabilities for all TCRbeta clonotypes obtained by the gDNA method from a handful of donors were computed using OLGA. TCRdb obtained this table from immuneACCESS and retained in-frame rearrangements with V and J assigned. These tables miss some clones; where compared with another copy, unresolved V genes account for less than half of the shortfall, and the remainder is unexplained. V and J calls and clone size are as listed in that table; D and trimming were resolved from the DNA. This sample comprises 2 million to 3 million clones, roughly 92% of them detected only once. The top ten hold more than 0.12% of the sample.

The chain was built from TRBV6-6 and TRBJ1-5; 6 matching bases give a weak D call of TRBD1. The sequenced sample was naive CD4+ T cells sorted from blood. What this sample's cell subset or site label stands for: CD45RA+ positively selected. The TCR comes from a man aged 18 to 30 in good health. The CDR3 is CASRETGIIQPQHF. The DNA reads as follows: TGTGCCAGCAGGGAAACAGGGATTATTCAGCCCCAGCATTTT.